Shown below are 10 T cell receptor beta chains from a single sample sequenced in a study of T cell repertoires in cytomegalovirus infection. TCRdb ran MiXCR on the reads and lists one entry per CDR3 protein. The table shows 80,000 or so distinct CDR3 sequences, with around 42% occurring only once. Which antigens these TCRs recognize remains unknown. The sample consisted of CD8+ T cells from cultured PBMCs, taken from culture after CMV antigen stimulation. Receptors originate from a human donor in good health (CMV status not recorded). Some clones in this sample may be carry-over from other donors' samples.

The V call is TRBV28, the J call TRBJ1-5, with unresolved D. This CDR3 has 13 amino acids. Germline CDR1 and CDR2: MDHEN and SYDVKM. The V gene lost 3 bases and the J gene lost 5 bases, with 8 bases spanning the gap. The CDR3 bases are TGTGCCAGCAGTTTCTTGGGCGATCAGCCCCAGCATTTT. This translates into CASSFLGDQPQHF.

The chain links TRBV7-2 to TRBJ2-7; TRBD2 agrees at 11 bases. Per germline, CDR1 SGHTA and CDR2 FQGNSA. V was pared by 5 bases and J by 2 bases, with 8 bases of the junction left unmatched. The CDR3 is 16 amino acids. The CDR3 DNA reads as TGTGCCAGCAGCAGCGCCGGGACTAGCGGAACCTACGAGCAGTACTTC. Protein product: CASSSAGTSGTYEQYF.

This rearrangement joins TRBV7-6 to TRBJ1-3; TRBD1 agrees at 7 bases. CDR1 is SGHVS and CDR2 is FNYEAQ in the germline V gene. J gave up 8 bases and V 2 bases, and 15 bases lay outside the gene matches. The CDR3 extends over 17 amino acids. The CDR3 coding sequence is TGTGCCAGCAGCTTACGTGAGGGACAGTTATTGTCGCACACCATATATTTT. Translation gives CASSLREGQLLSHTIYF.

The chain joins TRBV10-3 to TRBJ2-3; the match to TRBD1 covers 7 bases. The CDR3 has 15 residues. Trimming removed 2 bases from V and 2 bases from J; junction bases left unmatched: 4. Germline V gives CDR1 ENHRY, CDR2 SYGVKD. This chain's CDR3 is CAISEGQEITDTQYF. The CDR3 nucleotides are TGTGCCATCAGTGAGGGACAGGAGATCACAGATACGCAGTATTTT.

The chain links TRBV9 to TRBJ2-5; 8 bases align to TRBD1. The length of the CDR3 is 16 residues. Germline V gives CDR1 SGDLS, CDR2 YYNGEE. V lost 3 bases, J lost 0 bases, and 7 bases stayed unmatched. The CDR3 spells CASSAQGASNQETQYF. The CDR3 DNA is TGTGCCAGCAGCGCGCAGGGGGCCAGTAACCAAGAGACCCAGTACTTC.

CDR3 coding DNA: TGTGCCAGCAGCCGGGGACAGGCGGTGTCCTACGAGCAGTACTTC. Encoded protein: CASSRGQAVSYEQYF. This chain joins TRBV7-2 and TRBJ2-7, with 8 nucleotides matching TRBD1. V trimming: 5 bases; J trimming: 1 base; junction bases outside the gene matches: 7. CDR1 SGHTA and CDR2 FQGNSA come from the germline V gene. The CDR3 runs to 15 residues.

V gene TRBV7-2 combines with J gene TRBJ1-2; D uncertain. V was trimmed by 3 bases and J by 2 bases, leaving 10 bases between them. Germline V gene sequence: CDR1 SGHTA, CDR2 FQGNSA. This CDR3 has 14 amino acids. CDR3: CASSFWGANYGYTF. CDR3 sequence (DNA): TGTGCCAGCAGCTTCTGGGGAGCAAACTATGGCTACACCTTC.

This clonotype was counted only a few times. The CDR3 is CASSSSGTVYTGELFF. The CDR3 DNA reads as TGTGCCAGCAGCTCCTCCGGGACAGTTTATACCGGGGAGCTGTTTTTT. The chain couples TRBV7-2 to TRBJ2-2; 7 nucleotides match TRBD1. The germline V gene has CDR1 SGHTA and CDR2 FQGNSA. J was trimmed by 5 bases and V by 4 bases; bases with no gene match: 10. The CDR3 spans 16 residues.

The chain links TRBV28 to TRBJ1-1; 7 bases align to TRBD1. The CDR3 has 15 amino acids. Germline CDR1 and CDR2: MDHEN and SYDVKM. J lost 3 bases, V lost 8 bases, and 12 bases had no gene match. CDR3 loop: CASGVTGSLDTEAFF. CDR3 sequence (DNA): TGTGCCAGCGGGGTGACAGGGAGTTTGGACACTGAAGCTTTCTTT.

This sequence joins TRBV5-6 and TRBJ1-6; possible D gene TRBD1, 5 bases. Germline V gene data show CDR1 as SGHDT and CDR2 as YYEEEE. Trimming took 3 bases from V and 8 from J, leaving 12 bases between them. The CDR3 totals 14 residues. The CDR3: CASSSGTLYSPLHF. In nucleotides, the CDR3 is TGTGCCAGCAGCTCCGGGACTCTCTATTCACCCCTCCACTTT. The full variable domain, rest sourced from reference TRBV5-6 and TRBJ1-6, is DAGVTQSPTHLIKTRGQQVTLRCSPKSGHDTVSWYQQALGQGPQFIFQYYEEEERQRGNFPDRFSGHQFPNYSSELNVNALLLGDSALYLCASSSGTLYSPLHFGNGTRLTVT.